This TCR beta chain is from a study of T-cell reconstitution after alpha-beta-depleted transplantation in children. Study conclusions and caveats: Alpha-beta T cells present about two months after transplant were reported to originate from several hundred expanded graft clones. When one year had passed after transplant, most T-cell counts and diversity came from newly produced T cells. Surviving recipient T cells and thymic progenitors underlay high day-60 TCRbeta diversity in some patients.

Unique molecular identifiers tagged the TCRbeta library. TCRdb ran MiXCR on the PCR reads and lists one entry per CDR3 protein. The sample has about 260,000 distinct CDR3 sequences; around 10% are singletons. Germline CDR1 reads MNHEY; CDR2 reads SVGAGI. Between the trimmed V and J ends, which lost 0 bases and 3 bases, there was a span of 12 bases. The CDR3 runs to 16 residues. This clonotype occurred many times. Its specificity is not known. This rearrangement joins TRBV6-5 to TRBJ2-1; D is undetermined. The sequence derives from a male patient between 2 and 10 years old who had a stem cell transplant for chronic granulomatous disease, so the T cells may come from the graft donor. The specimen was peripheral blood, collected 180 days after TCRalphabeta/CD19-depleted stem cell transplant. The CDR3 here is CASSYSPGRFYNEQFF. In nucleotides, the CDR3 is TGTGCCAGCAGTTACTCACCCGGGCGGTTCTACAATGAGCAGTTCTTC.